This T cell receptor (beta chain) came from a study of identical twins. The CDR3 is 16 residues long. V was pared by 5 bases and J by 4 bases, with 7 bases of the junction left unmatched. The germline V gene encodes CDR1 SGHTA and CDR2 FQGNSA. Using its own MiXCR run on the 5' RACE reads, TCRdb lists one record per CDR3 protein. The data contain hundreds of thousands of distinct CDR3 sequences, over 20% of them seen just once; the ten biggest clones take up approximately 4.5%. This sample was shared with a second study, whose subject was T cells expressing NK-cell markers. That publication notes: Within several experiments, an anti-gamma-delta TCR antibody kept the sorting limited to alpha-beta TCR T cells.

The TCR was taken from a woman aged 18-30 years in good health. V gene TRBV7-2 combines with J gene TRBJ2-3; TRBD1 matches 12 bases. Sequences were obtained from PBMCs. In DNA, the CDR3 is TGTGCCAGCAGCACCTCTGGGACAGGGGGCGCAGATACGCAGTATTTT. Residues: CASSTSGTGGADTQYF.